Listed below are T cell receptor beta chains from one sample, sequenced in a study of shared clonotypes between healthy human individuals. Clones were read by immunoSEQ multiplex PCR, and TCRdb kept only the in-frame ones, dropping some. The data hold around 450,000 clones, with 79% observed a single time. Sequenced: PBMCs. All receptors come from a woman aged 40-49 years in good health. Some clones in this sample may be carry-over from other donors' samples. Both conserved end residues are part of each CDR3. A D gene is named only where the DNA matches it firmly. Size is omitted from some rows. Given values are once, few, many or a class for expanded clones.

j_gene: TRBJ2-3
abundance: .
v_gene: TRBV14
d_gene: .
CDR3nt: TGTGCTAGCAGCCAAGATCGGGCAAAGCATACAGATACGCAGTATTTT
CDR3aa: CASSQDRAKHTDTQYF

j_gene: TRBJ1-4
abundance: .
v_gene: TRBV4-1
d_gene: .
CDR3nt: TGCGCCAGCAGCCCCGGCGGAGGGGAAAAACTGTTTTTT
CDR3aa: CASSPGGGEKLFF

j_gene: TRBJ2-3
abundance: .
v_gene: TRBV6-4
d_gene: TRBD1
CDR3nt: TGTGCCAGCAGTGACTCGAGAACAGGGGATATGGATACGCAGTATTTT
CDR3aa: CASSDSRTGDMDTQYF

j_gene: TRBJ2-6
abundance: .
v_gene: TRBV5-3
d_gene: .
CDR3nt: TGTGCCAGAAGCTTGGTCTTTGGGGCCAACGTCCTGACTTTC
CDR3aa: CARSLVFGANVLTF

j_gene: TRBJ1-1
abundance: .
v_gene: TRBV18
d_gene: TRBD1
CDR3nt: TGTGCCAGCTCACCATTAGACAGGGCAGACATGAACACTGAAGCTTTCTTT
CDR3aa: CASSPLDRADMNTEAFF

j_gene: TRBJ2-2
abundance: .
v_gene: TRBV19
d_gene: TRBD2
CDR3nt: TGTGCCAGTAGTATAGTCCTAGCGGGAGATCTCGGGGAGCTGTTTTTT
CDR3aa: CASSIVLAGDLGELFF

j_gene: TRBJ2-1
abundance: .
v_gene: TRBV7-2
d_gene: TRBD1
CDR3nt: TGTGCCAGCAGCTTCGCCGGGACAGGGGGTAATGAGCAGTTCTTC
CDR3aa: CASSFAGTGGNEQFF

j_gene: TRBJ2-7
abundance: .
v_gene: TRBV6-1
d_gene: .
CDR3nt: TGTGCCAGCAGAGCCAGGGCCTACGAGCAGTACTTC
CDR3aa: CASRARAYEQYF

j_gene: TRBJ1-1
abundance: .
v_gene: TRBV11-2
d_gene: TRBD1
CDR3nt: TGTGCCAGCAGCTCGGACAGGGGAGTGCCTTTCTTT
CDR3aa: CASSSDRGVPFF

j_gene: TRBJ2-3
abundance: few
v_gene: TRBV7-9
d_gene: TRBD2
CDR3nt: TGTGCCAGCAGCTTTCCCGGGGTAGCGGGAGGGCACGATACGCAGTATTTT
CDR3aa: CASSFPGVAGGHDTQYF

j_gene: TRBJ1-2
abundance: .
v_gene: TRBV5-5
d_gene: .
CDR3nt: TGTGCCAGCAGCTTGACAGGACCCGCCAAATGGGGCTACACCTTC
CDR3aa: CASSLTGPAKWGYTF

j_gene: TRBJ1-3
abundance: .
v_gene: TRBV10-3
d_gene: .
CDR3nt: TGTGCCATCAGTGGGACCACGGACACTGGAAACACCATATATTTT
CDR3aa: CAISGTTDTGNTIYF

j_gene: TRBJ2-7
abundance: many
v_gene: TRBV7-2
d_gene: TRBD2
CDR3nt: TGTGCCAGCAGCTCCGGACTAGCGGGGGAGCAGTACTTC
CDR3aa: CASSSGLAGEQYF

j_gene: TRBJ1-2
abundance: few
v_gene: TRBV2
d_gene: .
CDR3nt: TGTGCCAGCAGCCAGGACGGAGACTATGGCTACACCTTC
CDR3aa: CASSQDGDYGYTF

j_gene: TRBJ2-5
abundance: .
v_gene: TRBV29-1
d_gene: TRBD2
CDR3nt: TGCAGCGGCGTAGGGACTAGCGGGGGACCGTACTTC
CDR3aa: CSGVGTSGGPYF

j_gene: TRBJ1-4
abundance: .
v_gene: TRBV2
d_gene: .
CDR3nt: TGTGCCAGCAGTGAAGCGAGAATGCTCGGCGAAAAACTGTTTTTT
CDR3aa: CASSEARMLGEKLFF

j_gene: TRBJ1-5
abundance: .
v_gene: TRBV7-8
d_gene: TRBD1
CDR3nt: TGTGCCAGCAGCTTAGTAACGGGACAGGGGGCTTCCAGCAATCAGCCCCAGCATTTT
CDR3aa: CASSLVTGQGASSNQPQHF

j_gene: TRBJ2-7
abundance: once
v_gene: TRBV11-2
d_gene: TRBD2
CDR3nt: TGTGCCAGCAGCTTGATACGGACTAGCGGGAGCAGGGGGCAGTACTTC
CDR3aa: CASSLIRTSGSRGQYF

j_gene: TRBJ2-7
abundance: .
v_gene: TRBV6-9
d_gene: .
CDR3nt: TGTGCCAGCAGTTACCAGCGGATGCAGTACTTC
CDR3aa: CASSYQRMQYF

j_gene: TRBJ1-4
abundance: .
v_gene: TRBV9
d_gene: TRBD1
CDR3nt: TGTGCCAGCAGCGTAGGGGGACAGTTGACGGAAAAACTGTTTTTT
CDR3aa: CASSVGGQLTEKLFF

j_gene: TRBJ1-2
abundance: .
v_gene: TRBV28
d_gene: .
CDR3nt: TGTGCCAGCAGTTTCCGGGACTATGGCTACACCTTC
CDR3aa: CASSFRDYGYTF

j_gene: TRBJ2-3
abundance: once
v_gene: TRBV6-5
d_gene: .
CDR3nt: TGTGCCAGCAGTTACTCGACTTCTCCGACAGATACGCAGTATTTT
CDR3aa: CASSYSTSPTDTQYF